One and the same sample provided the 10 T cell receptor beta chains below, sequenced in a study of T cells after yellow fever vaccination. TCRdb reanalysed the 5' RACE reads using MiXCR and keeps one entry per CDR3 protein. The profile shows 300,000 or so distinct CDR3 sequences, 8% to 9.5% of them singletons. The sequencing used PBMCs, collected around 45 days after the first yellow fever vaccination. The receptors shown here come from a man younger than 30 who received the YFV17D yellow fever vaccine.

The gene calls are TRBV29-1 and TRBJ2-5; D not resolved. This CDR3 comprises 12 residues. Trimming took off 7 bases at V and 0 bases at J, with 9 bases between the two ends. Germline V lookup: CDR1 SQVTM, CDR2 ANQGSEA. The chain's CDR3 is CSGGNYQETQYF. The CDR3 DNA sequence: TGCAGCGGTGGTAACTACCAAGAGACCCAGTACTTC.

The sample holds a few counts of this clonotype. This chain uses TRBV20-1 with TRBJ1-1; TRBD1 matches at 7 bases. CDR3 length: 15 residues. The V segment lost 1 base and the J segment 1 base; nucleotides outside the gene matches: 6. Per germline, CDR1 DFQATT and CDR2 SNEGSKA (reference sequence). The CDR3 reads CSARVRTGKNTEAFF. CDR3 nucleotide sequence: TGCAGTGCTAGAGTTCGGACAGGAAAGAACACTGAAGCTTTCTTT.

The chain carries TRBV7-2 and TRBJ2-7; no firm D call. The germline V gene encodes CDR1 SGHTA and CDR2 FQGNSA. Trimming cost V 5 bases and J 0 bases, with 5 bases left between them. The CDR3 runs 12 residues. CDR3 protein: CASSTNSYEQYF. For the CDR3, the DNA is TGTGCCAGCAGCACAAACTCCTACGAGCAGTACTTC.

This clonotype was detected a few times. This chain joins TRBV3-1 and TRBJ1-1; no firm D call. Germline assignment: CDR1 LGHDT and CDR2 YNNKEL (reference sequence). The CDR3 length is 13 residues. Trimming left V 1 base short and J 3 bases short, with 6 bases between. CDR3 sequence reads: CASSQVQDTEAFF. CDR3 DNA: TGTGCCAGCAGCCAAGTCCAGGACACTGAAGCTTTCTTT.

V and J are TRBV6-2 or TRBV6-3 and TRBJ2-1; no clear D. Germline V gene sequence: CDR1 MNHEY, CDR2 SVGEGT. Trimming removed 5 bases from V and 0 bases from J, with 17 bases in between. The CDR3 contains 17 residues. CDR3 sequence: CASSPFPMRFSYNEQFF. The CDR3 DNA sequence: TGTGCCAGCAGTCCCTTCCCCATGAGATTCTCCTACAATGAGCAGTTCTTC.

This clonotype has more than one count but fewer than ten. V is TRBV14 and J is TRBJ1-6; perhaps TRBD1 as D (6 bases). Trimming pared 5 bases from V and 14 bases from J, leaving 16 bases between. Germline-derived CDR1 and CDR2 are SGHDN and FVKESK. The CDR3 has 13 residues. CDR3 amino acids: CASSGSTGSTLHF. CDR3 DNA: TGTGCCAGCAGCGGTAGCACAGGGTCAACCCTCCACTTT. Full variable domain (outside the CDR3, taken from reference TRBV14 and TRBJ1-6): EAGVTQFPSHSVIEKGQTVTLRCDPISGHDNLYWYRRVMGKEIKFLLHFVKESKQDESGMPNNRFLAERTGGTYSTLKVQPAELEDSGVYFCASSGSTGSTLHFGNGTRLTVT.

This clonotype was picked up a small number of times. The chain is built from TRBV5-1 and TRBJ2-7, with TRBD1 matching 7 bases. The V and J ends lost 5 bases and 2 bases, in that order; junction bases with no gene match: 7. CDR1 and CDR2 from the germline V gene are SGHRS and YFSETQ. The CDR3 extends over 14 amino acids. CDR3: CASRPQGSTYEQYF. The CDR3 DNA is TGCGCCAGCAGGCCACAGGGGTCGACCTACGAGCAGTACTTC.

V and J are TRBV11-2 and TRBJ2-7; the match to TRBD2 covers 12 bases. Germline values: CDR1 SGHAT, CDR2 FQNNGV. This CDR3 region has 19 residues. V was clipped by 5 bases and J by 4 bases; unmatched bases: 18. The CDR3 sequence is CASSHRPADWTSGVYEQYV. The CDR3 nucleotides are TGTGCCAGCAGCCACCGCCCTGCAGACTGGACTAGCGGGGTTTACGAGCAGTACGTC.

The rearrangement links TRBV27 to TRBJ1-1, with 10 nucleotides matching TRBD1. V trimming: 7 bases; J trimming: 0 bases; junction bases outside the gene matches: 5. The CDR3 consists of 15 residues. Germline assignment: CDR1 MNHEY and CDR2 SMNVEV (reference sequence). As DNA, the CDR3 is TGTGCCAGCACCCGGGACAGGGGCTTGAACACTGAAGCTTTCTTT. It encodes CASTRDRGLNTEAFF.

In its sample, this clonotype was seen a few times. This rearrangement joins TRBV7-8 to TRBJ2-7; 7 bases map to TRBD1. The ends lost 5 bases at V and 4 bases at J; junction bases unmatched: 5. The CDR3 totals 13 residues. Germline CDR1 and CDR2: SGHVS and FQNEAQ. CDR3 nucleotide sequence: TGTGCCAGCAGCCATTTGGACAGGTACGAGCAGTACGTC. This encodes CASSHLDRYEQYV.